What follows is one TCR beta chain and its context. Sample-barcoded 5' priming and a J-beta primer mix drove a second PCR of roughly 6 to 12 cycles. TCRdb re-analysed the 5' RACE reads in MiXCR, keeping a single row per CDR3 protein. The profile shows about 1.4 million distinct CDR3 sequences, roughly 60% of them singletons. The CDR3 has 15 residues. Germline V lookup: CDR1 SGHTA, CDR2 FQGNSA. Trimming pared 2 bases from V and 0 bases from J, leaving 11 bases between. This sample is part of a study of blood T cells in healthy people across ages. The J gene is TRBJ2-7, the V gene TRBV7-2; perhaps D is TRBD1 or TRBD2 (5 bases each). Sequenced input: blood. The TCR originated in a man aged 18 to 30 in good health. The CDR3 nucleotides read TGTGCCAGCAGCTTATTCCGGGACCTCTCCTACGAGCAGTACTTC. Protein product: CASSLFRDLSYEQYF.